The 14 T cell receptor beta chains below come from one sample, sequenced in a study of cytomegalovirus exposure and HLA in healthy donors. Clones were sequenced by immunoSEQ multiplex PCR, and TCRdb holds only the in-frame ones, with some missing. This table holds some 140,000 clones, about nine tenths found once. The sequencing sample was made of PBMCs. These TCRs come from a woman in her twenties or thirties in good health and CMV-seropositive.

The chain carries TRBV4-1 and TRBJ2-1; D is undetermined. The ends were cut back, 0 bases at V and 8 bases at J, with 11 bases in the middle. Germline V gene sequence: CDR1 MGHRA, CDR2 YSYEKL. This CDR3 region has 14 residues. The CDR3 DNA follows: TGCGCCAGCAGCCAAGATGGTGGAGTGGATGAGCAGTTCTTC. This gives the protein CASSQDGGVDEQFF.

J is TRBJ1-4 and V is TRBV18; D is possibly TRBD1 (5 bases). Germline values: CDR1 KGHSH, CDR2 LQKENI. This CDR3 has 13 residues. V gave up 5 bases and J gave up 1 base, with 5 bases separating them. The CDR3 coding sequence is TGTGCCAGCTCAAGGGGAACTAATGAAAAACTGTTTTTT. The encoded protein is CASSRGTNEKLFF.

This chain uses TRBV18 with TRBJ2-7, with D possibly TRBD2 on 6 matching bases. V was shortened by 6 bases and J by 5 bases, with 14 bases between the two germline ends. This CDR3 is 13 amino acids long. Germline V gene data show CDR1 as KGHSH and CDR2 as LQKENI. The CDR3 sequence is CASSPGRSDEQYF. In DNA form, the CDR3 reads TGTGCCAGCTCCCCCGGGAGATCGGACGAGCAGTACTTC.

The chain carries TRBV5-1 and TRBJ2-7; D uncertain. The CDR3 has 15 amino acids. Trimming removed 3 bases at V and 2 bases at J, with 15 bases between. Germline V gives CDR1 SGHRS, CDR2 YFSETQ. CDR3 loop: CASSWAPARTYEQYF. The CDR3 coding sequence is TGCGCCAGCAGCTGGGCCCCGGCCCGTACCTACGAGCAGTACTTC.

V gene TRBV7-2 combines with J gene TRBJ1-2; D may be TRBD1 (6 bases). Germline CDR1 is SGHTA and CDR2 is FQGNSA. Trimming removed 4 bases from V and 5 bases from J, with 26 bases in between. The CDR3 runs 18 residues. CDR3 residues: CASSSTPSGHTGRYGYTF. CDR3 nucleotides: TGTGCCAGCAGCTCCACCCCCTCGGGCCACACAGGGCGGTATGGCTACACCTTC.

V gene TRBV29-1 combines with J gene TRBJ2-1; TRBD1 is a possible D gene (7 bases). This CDR3 has 14 residues. Germline values: CDR1 SQVTM, CDR2 ANQGSEA. Trimming cost V 5 bases and J 0 bases, with 11 bases left between them. The CDR3, as DNA: TGCAGCGTTTCGGGGGACAGCTCCTACAATGAGCAGTTCTTC. This translates into CSVSGDSSYNEQFF.

V usage is TRBV27 and J usage is TRBJ2-7; 7 bases fit TRBD2. The V gene's germline CDR1 is MNHEY and CDR2 SMNVEV (reference sequence). This CDR3 is 15 amino acids long. V was pared by 1 base and J by 2 bases, with 5 bases of the junction left unmatched. CDR3 nucleotides: TGTGCCAGCAGTTTATTGGCGGGAGTACCCTACGAGCAGTACTTC. Translating gives CASSLLAGVPYEQYF.

The chain combines TRBV28 with TRBJ2-2, with 9 bases that match TRBD2. This CDR3 region has 16 residues. The V gene's germline CDR1 is MDHEN and CDR2 SYDVKM. With 2 bases clipped from V and 5 bases from J, the junction kept 6 bases outside the gene matches. The CDR3 DNA is TGTGCCAGCAGTTTAGGGGCTAGCGGGAAGACCGGGGAGCTGTTTTTT. This codes for CASSLGASGKTGELFF.

This sequence joins TRBV27 and TRBJ2-4; possible D gene TRBD1, 6 bases. This CDR3 contains 15 residues. The germline CDR1 and CDR2 sequences are MNHEY and SMNVEV (reference sequence). Trimming shortened V by 8 bases and J by 2 bases, and 16 bases separated the two germline ends. CDR3 amino acids: CASSAQGGSKNIQYF. CDR3 coding DNA: TGTGCCAGCTCCGCCCAAGGGGGTTCCAAAAACATTCAGTACTTC.

The chain carries TRBV10-2 and TRBJ1-2; TRBD1 might be the D (5 bases). Germline values: CDR1 WSHSY, CDR2 SAAADI. The CDR3 runs to 13 residues. Deletions cut 8 bases from V and 8 bases from J, with 18 bases between. The CDR3 spells CASRQGEGEGYTF. The CDR3 nucleotides read TGCGCCAGCCGCCAAGGGGAGGGAGAAGGCTACACCTTC.

This chain links TRBV18 with TRBJ2-3, with TRBD2 identical over 10 bases. CDR1 KGHSH and CDR2 LQKENI come from the germline V gene. The CDR3 is 15 amino acids. V lost 2 bases, J lost 6 bases, and 5 bases stayed unmatched. CDR3 amino acids: CASSPVTSGVDTQYF. The CDR3 DNA reads as TGTGCCAGCTCACCAGTTACTAGCGGGGTTGATACGCAGTATTTT.

The rearrangement links TRBV28 to TRBJ1-3; no firm D call. The CDR3 has 14 amino acids. V shed 0 bases and J shed 8 bases, with 11 bases lying between them. Germline loops: CDR1 MDHEN, CDR2 SYDVKM. The CDR3 region is CASSLWASGDTIYF. The CDR3 bases are TGTGCCAGCAGTTTATGGGCAAGCGGGGACACCATATATTTT. Full variable domain (rest looked up from reference TRBV28 and TRBJ1-3): DVKVTQSSRYLVKRTGEKVFLECVQDMDHENMFWYRQDPGLGLRLIYFSYDVKMKEKGDIPEGYSVSREKKERFSLILESASTNQTSMYLCASSLWASGDTIYFGEGSWLTVV.

CDR3 nucleotides: TGCGCCAGCAGCCGTGGTTACCAAGCGGGGGCTGGGGCCAACGTCCTGACTTTC. This codes for CASSRGYQAGAGANVLTF. The chain joins TRBV4-1 to TRBJ2-6; 8 bases line up with TRBD2. The V gene's germline CDR1 is MGHRA and CDR2 YSYEKL. The V and J ends lost 4 bases and 2 bases, in that order; junction bases with no gene match: 10. The CDR3 covers 18 residues.

The chain couples TRBV15 to TRBJ2-5; 8 positions agree with TRBD1. The CDR3 spans 14 residues. Germline V CDR1 and CDR2: LNHNV, YYDKDF (reference sequence). Germline trimming cut 3 bases from V and 4 bases from J; bases unmatched to any gene: 4. The CDR3 DNA reads TGTGCCACCAGCAGTGTTCAGGGGGCAGAGACCCAGTACTTC. Protein: CATSSVQGAETQYF.